This record concerns one T cell receptor (beta chain) sequence. Its antigen is not yet known. No per-base quality is available; no much larger clone lies one base away. The data were obtained in a study of patients and donors after allogeneic stem cell transplantation (dated by TCRdb to 2018 to 2021). The library relied on RT-PCR. The data were produced on a NextSeq 550. Through fastp at Q25 and MiXCR, TCRdb rebuilt clones from the public reads, retaining in-frame beta chains. For every CDR3 protein sequence, its rows merge into one entry that carries the most common genes and DNA. This sample has about 150,000 distinct CDR3 sequences in its table, and over 30% of those were observed once. The top ten clonotypes cover 40% to 55% of the sample. The CDR3 runs 18 residues from the cysteine to the phenylalanine. The entry retains the CDR3 DNA only, 54 bases that are in frame from base 1. Clipping removes 3 bases from V and 1 base from J, with 11 as the unmatched junction base count. The germline V gene specifies SGHRS as CDR1 and YFSETQ as CDR2.

This TCR was recovered from a human donor who was either an allogeneic HSCT recipient or a stem cell or donor lymphocyte infusion donor (not recorded which). It is not recorded whose cells these are; they may come from a transplant donor. The sample consisted of blood, either unsorted or a sorted T cell fraction (not recorded which). The chain links TRBV5-1 with TRBJ1-5, and TRBD1 matches 9 of the central bases. The CDR3 loop reads CASSYYPGQGRSNQPQHF. The DNA is TGCGCCAGCAGCTACTATCCGGGACAGGGTAGGAGCAATCAGCCCCAGCATTTT.